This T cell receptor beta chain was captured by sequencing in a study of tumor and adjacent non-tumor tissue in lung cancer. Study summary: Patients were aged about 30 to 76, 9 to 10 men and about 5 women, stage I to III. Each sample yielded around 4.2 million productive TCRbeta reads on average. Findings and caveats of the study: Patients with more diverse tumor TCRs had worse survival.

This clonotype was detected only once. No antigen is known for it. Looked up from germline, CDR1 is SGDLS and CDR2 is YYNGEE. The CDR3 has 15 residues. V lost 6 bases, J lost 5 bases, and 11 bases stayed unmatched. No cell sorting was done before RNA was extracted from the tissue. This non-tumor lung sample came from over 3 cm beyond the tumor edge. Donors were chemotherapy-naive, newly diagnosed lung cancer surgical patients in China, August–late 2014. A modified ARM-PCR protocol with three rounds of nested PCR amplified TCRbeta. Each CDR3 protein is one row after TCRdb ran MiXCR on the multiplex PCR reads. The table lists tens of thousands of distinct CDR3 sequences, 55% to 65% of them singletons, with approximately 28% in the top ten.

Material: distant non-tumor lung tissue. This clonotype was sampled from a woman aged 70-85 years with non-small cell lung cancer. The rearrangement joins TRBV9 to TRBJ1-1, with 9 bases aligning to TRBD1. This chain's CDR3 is CASNEDRGVDTEAFF. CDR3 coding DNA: TGTGCCAGCAACGAGGACAGGGGAGTAGATACTGAAGCTTTCTTT.